What follows is one TCR beta chain and its context. As yet, its antigen is unknown. The sample belongs to a study of cytomegalovirus exposure and HLA in healthy donors. Germline V gene data show CDR1 as KGHSH and CDR2 as LQKENI. V was shortened by 3 bases and J by 1 base, with 16 bases between the two germline ends. This CDR3 region has 16 residues. Unrecorded immune exposure was likely among donors, who were nominally healthy when sampled. The PCR employed 60 Vbeta primers together with 13 Jbeta primers. Assay: immunoSEQ multiplex PCR; the TCRdb copy retains only in-frame clones and omits some. The data show 150,000 to 160,000 clones, 70% to 85% seen once. Study results and caveats: The study recorded over 150 TCR beta chains that were cytomegalovirus-associated.

The origin of this receptor is a man aged 30 to 39 in good health and CMV-seronegative. V is TRBV18 and J is TRBJ2-7; tentative D call: TRBD1 (6 bases). The sequenced material came from PBMCs. In DNA, the CDR3 is TGTGCCAGCTCACCCCTTCGGCTGGGGGCTTCCTACGAGCAGTACTTC. This sequence encodes CASSPLRLGASYEQYF.